The T cell receptor beta chain described here comes from a study of monozygotic twins with inflammatory bowel disease. Using eight separate reactions per sample, the authors generated cDNA. A template switching step added UMIs, each with a 6-nucleotide sample barcode. TCRdb re-called the 5' RACE reads, yielding one record per CDR3 amino acid sequence without DNA. Its listing shows roughly 200,000 distinct CDR3 sequences. Sequenced material: blood. The clonotype comes from a human donor with ulcerative colitis or Crohn's disease, or a healthy co-twin of an affected twin (not recorded which).

The CDR3 spells CASSQGGRATTEAFF. The rearrangement joins TRBV7-9 to TRBJ1-1. This CDR3 spans 15 amino acids. Germline values: CDR1 SEHNR, CDR2 FQNEAQ (reference sequence).